The rows below give T cell receptor beta chains drawn from one sample of a study of cytomegalovirus exposure and HLA in healthy donors. Assay: immunoSEQ multiplex PCR; the TCRdb copy retains only in-frame clones and omits some. The top ten hold approximately 6.4% of the sample, which has 100,000 to 150,000 clones, about 73% seen once. Sequenced input: PBMCs. These receptors all stem from a woman aged 45-65 years in good health and CMV-seropositive. Both conserved end residues are part of each CDR3.

V	J	CDR3
TRBV27	TRBJ2-2	CASGTGDPGELFF
TRBV6-5	TRBJ1-2	CASSLQGGGVGYTF
TRBV19	TRBJ1-2	CASSTARDSLLRGYTF
TRBV7-2	TRBJ2-7	CASSAGSGSSAPYEQYF
TRBV14	TRBJ2-7	CASSQHYGGGADEQYF
TRBV2	TRBJ1-5	CASSRYGQGNQPQHF
TRBV7-8	TRBJ2-5	CASSSTRIAETQYF
TRBV19	TRBJ1-2	CASSIEGFYGYTF
TRBV2	TRBJ2-5	CASSPGLALSIRHTNF
TRBV18	TRBJ2-6	CASSPLPGSGANVLTF
TRBV27	TRBJ2-1	CASSFLGGRDEQFF
TRBV5-1	TRBJ1-4	CASSDRSFEKLFF
TRBV29-1	TRBJ1-1	CSIDGVNTEAFF
TRBV5-1	TRBJ2-7	CASSWRQGFEQYF
TRBV20-1	TRBJ2-3	CSARRSDTQYF
TRBV18	TRBJ2-5	CASSPAGGGREETQYF
TRBV6-1	TRBJ2-1	CASSEGGEGGEQFF
TRBV27	TRBJ2-7	CASSLSRVRGYEQYF
TRBV7-2	TRBJ2-5	CASSLARTGGVQQTQYF
TRBV23-1	TRBJ1-4	CASRGQGANEKLFF
TRBV6-6	TRBJ1-1	CASTYGSTSNTEAFF
TRBV9	TRBJ2-2	CASRNSGGFTGELFF
TRBV11-3	TRBJ2-7	CASSLNRLGSDEQYF
TRBV11-2	TRBJ2-7	CASSTGQGRSYEQYF
TRBV11-3	TRBJ2-2	CASSPSPGESGELFF
TRBV2	TRBJ1-5	CASSEQGGDQPQHF
TRBV6-6	TRBJ2-2	CASRAGAATGELFF
TRBV5-6	TRBJ2-2	CASSLDLARTGELFF
TRBV18	TRBJ1-5	CASSDQTGHQPQHF
TRBV19	TRBJ1-5	CASSSNRERPQHF
TRBV10-3	TRBJ2-1	CAIRPQGASGGAGEQFF
TRBV19	TRBJ1-3	CASTSPQGSGNTIYF
TRBV4-3	TRBJ2-4	CARSQGLQGAKNIQYF
TRBV5-8	TRBJ2-5	CASSGGTFQETQYF
TRBV12-5	TRBJ2-5	CASGFGETQYF
TRBV12-5	TRBJ2-2	CASGLPGRTGELFF
TRBV6-6	TRBJ2-7	CASSPPRGTYEQYF
TRBV19	TRBJ1-1	CASSPMGLYQAFF
TRBV11-1	TRBJ1-5	CASSLDGGNQPQHF
TRBV5-8	TRBJ1-3	CASSLPGGGNTIYF
TRBV9	TRBJ2-2	CASSVDRANTGELFF
TRBV19	TRBJ2-7	CASAGGYEQYF
TRBV11-3	TRBJ2-7	CASSLIAGAPEQYF
TRBV11-3	TRBJ2-6	CASSAGQGAFSGANVLTF
TRBV2	TRBJ1-5	CASSEDLYSNQPQHF
TRBV2	TRBJ2-2	CASSPTPTGELFF
TRBV9	TRBJ1-2	CASSVGEANYGYTF
TRBV5-4	TRBJ1-2	CASSLGTGGNYGYTF
TRBV25-1	TRBJ1-3	CASSEQYSGNTIYF
TRBV18	TRBJ1-2	CASSPGQDEGYTF